This T cell receptor (beta chain) is from a study of cytotoxic CD8 clonotypes in ibrutinib-treated CLL. Study-level information: The study included 11 relapsed/refractory and roughly 15 treatment-naive patients; about 17 had IGHV unmutated disease.

The CDR3 covers 17 residues. V was pared by 0 bases and J by 5 bases, with 7 bases of the junction left unmatched. CDR1 and CDR2 from the germline V gene are SGHNT and YYREEE (reference sequence). Profiling relied on immunoSEQ multiplex PCR, and the TCRdb table lists in-frame clones only, not all of them. Of about 120,000 clones in the sample, 45% to 65% were seen once. The rearrangement joins TRBV5-4 to TRBJ2-1; 11 positions match TRBD1. This receptor was taken from a human donor with chronic lymphocytic leukemia. The specimen was PBMCs, collected after 24 months of ibrutinib treatment. CDR3 loop: CASSLGLPGQGDNEQFF. CDR3 nucleotides: TGTGCCAGCAGCTTGGGTCTTCCGGGACAGGGGGACAATGAGCAGTTCTTC.